The 24 T cell receptor beta chains presented below share a single source sample, sequenced in a study of graft-versus-host responses after intestinal transplantation. Clones were read by immunoSEQ multiplex PCR, and TCRdb kept only the in-frame ones, dropping some. The sample consists of some 90,000 clones, around 80% of them appearing once. Their cognate antigens are unknown. The sequencing here drew on unstimulated CD4+ T cells sorted from spleen or lymph node cells, taken before intestinal transplant. These receptors originate from a human donor who received an intestinal transplant.

The chain uses TRBV19 and TRBJ2-2; TRBD1 matches 11 bases. Germline values: CDR1 LNHDA, CDR2 SQIVND (reference sequence). The CDR3 totals 19 residues. With V trimmed by 1 base and J by 4 bases, 11 bases remained unmatched. Here the CDR3 DNA reads TGTGCCAGTAGTATAGTTGGACGGACAGGGGGCTTCAGCACCGGGGAGCTGTTTTTT. It codes for CASSIVGRTGGFSTGELFF.

The chain carries TRBV6-5 and TRBJ2-7; possibly TRBD2 for D (5 bases). The CDR3 contains 14 residues. With 10 bases removed from V and 1 base from J, the gap between germline ends came to 17 bases. Germline V gene lookup returns CDR1 MNHEY and CDR2 SVGAGI. CDR3 coding DNA: TGTGCCACCCGGCTGGACTCGCTATCCTACGAGCAGTACTTC. Translation: CATRLDSLSYEQYF.

This clone was observed a single time. The gene calls are TRBV9 and TRBJ2-1; 15 nucleotides agree with TRBD2. V trimming: 4 bases; J trimming: 10 bases; junction bases outside the gene matches: 3. Germline assignment: CDR1 SGDLS and CDR2 YYNGEE. The CDR3 sequence is 14 residues long. CDR3 residues: CASSRGTSGGEQFF. CDR3 coding DNA: TGTGCCAGCAGCCGCGGGACTAGCGGGGGGGAGCAGTTCTTC. The complete variable domain, with remaining parts taken from reference TRBV9 and TRBJ2-1, reads DSGVTQTPKHLITATGQRVTLRCSPRSGDLSVYWYQQSLDQGLQFLIQYYNGEERAKGNILERFSAQQFPDLHSELNLSSLELGDSALYFCASSRGTSGGEQFFGPGTRLTVL.

This clone was picked up one time. The genes are TRBV5-8 and TRBJ2-5; 12 nucleotides match TRBD1. Germline assignment: CDR1 SGHTS and CDR2 YDEGEE. This CDR3 is 17 amino acids long. Trimming removed 4 bases from V and 5 bases from J; junction bases left unmatched: 12. CDR3 amino acids: CASSVGQGASLAETQYF. The CDR3 coding sequence is TGTGCCAGCAGCGTGGGACAGGGGGCTTCCCTAGCGGAGACCCAGTACTTC.

This chain uses TRBV9 with TRBJ1-6; 12 bases agree with TRBD1. Losses at the gene ends were 2 bases for V and 9 bases for J; bases not matched to a gene: 9. Germline CDR1 and CDR2: SGDLS and YYNGEE. The CDR3 spans 17 residues. The CDR3 protein is CASSVGTGGEWISPLHF. CDR3 in DNA: TGTGCCAGCAGCGTCGGGACAGGGGGCGAGTGGATTTCACCCCTCCACTTT. The full variable domain, rest sourced from reference TRBV9 and TRBJ1-6, is DSGVTQTPKHLITATGQRVTLRCSPRSGDLSVYWYQQSLDQGLQFLIQYYNGEERAKGNILERFSAQQFPDLHSELNLSSLELGDSALYFCASSVGTGGEWISPLHFGNGTRLTVT.

CDR3 sequence: CASTRTGGGTDTQYF. CDR3 bases: TGTGCCAGCACCAGGACAGGGGGAGGAACAGATACGCAGTATTTT. This chain joins TRBV6-1 and TRBJ2-3; TRBD1 aligns across 10 bases. The trim removed 7 bases at V and 3 bases at J, leaving 7 bases unmatched. Germline CDR1 and CDR2: MNHNS and SASEGT. This CDR3 has 15 amino acids.

The rearrangement uses TRBV2 and TRBJ2-3; the D is unclear. The V and J ends lost 10 bases and 0 bases respectively, with 11 bases between them. Germline V CDR1 and CDR2: SNHLY, FYNNEI. The CDR3 length is 13 residues. The CDR3 DNA sequence: TGTGCCACCCAAAGCGAGAGCACAGATACGCAGTATTTT. It is translated as CATQSESTDTQYF.

The gene calls are TRBV18 and TRBJ1-1; D is uncertain. With 3 bases removed from V and 5 bases from J, the gap between germline ends came to 10 bases. CDR3 length: 13 residues. CDR1 is KGHSH, CDR2 LQKENI, per germline. The CDR3 region is CASSPGSWTEAFF. DNA of the CDR3: TGTGCCAGCTCACCTGGGAGTTGGACTGAAGCTTTCTTT.

The chain has TRBV5-1 and TRBJ2-2; 11 bases align to TRBD2. The germline CDR1 and CDR2 sequences are SGHRS and YFSETQ. Unmatched junction bases numbered 3, after V lost 2 bases and J lost 6 bases. The CDR3 runs 15 residues. CDR3 nucleotide sequence: TGCGCCAGCAGCTTTCTAGCGGGAGGTCCCGGGGAGCTGTTTTTT. Its translation is CASSFLAGGPGELFF.

The chain is built from TRBV12-5 and TRBJ1-3; no firm D call. V was pared by 5 bases and J by 0 bases, with 8 bases between. Germline lookup yields CDR1 LGHNT and CDR2 FRNRAP. The CDR3 has 14 residues. The CDR3: CASGQMNSGNTIYF. CDR3 sequence (DNA): TGTGCTAGTGGTCAGATGAACTCTGGAAACACCATATATTTT.

The CDR3 loop is CASSLSPMGRRGYNEQFF. CDR3 sequence (DNA): TGTGCCAGCAGCTTATCGCCAATGGGGCGGAGAGGCTACAATGAGCAGTTCTTC. V and J are TRBV7-9 and TRBJ2-1, with a possible D match to TRBD1 (5 bases). Germline CDR1 reads SEHNR; CDR2 reads FQNEAQ (reference sequence). The V gene lost 2 bases and the J gene lost 3 bases, with 20 bases spanning the gap. The CDR3 has 18 residues. Supplemented by reference TRBV7-9 and TRBJ2-1, the full variable domain reads DTGVSQNPRHKITKRGQNVTFRCDPISEHNRLYWYRQTLGQGPEFLTYFQNEAQLEKSRLLSDRFSAERPKGSFSTLEIQRTEQGDSAMYLCASSLSPMGRRGYNEQFFGPGTRLTVL.

V usage is TRBV6-5 and J usage is TRBJ1-4; TRBD1 is a possible D gene (6 bases). Germline loops: CDR1 MNHEY, CDR2 SVGAGI. V was shortened by 2 bases and J by 3 bases, with 7 bases between the two germline ends. This CDR3 is built from 14 residues. This chain's CDR3 is CASSYDRSNEKLFF. The CDR3 DNA sequence: TGTGCCAGCAGTTACGACAGGTCTAATGAAAAACTGTTTTTT.

This rearrangement joins TRBV15 to TRBJ2-1; the D is unclear. There are 13 residues in the CDR3. V lost 3 bases, J lost 7 bases, and 10 bases lay in between. CDR1 and CDR2 from the germline V gene are LNHNV and YYDKDF (reference sequence). The CDR3 here is CATSSPHGNEQFF. DNA for the CDR3: TGTGCCACCAGCAGCCCCCACGGTAATGAGCAGTTCTTC. Combining the CDR3 with reference TRBV15 and TRBJ2-1 gives the whole variable domain DAMVIQNPRYQVTQFGKPVTLSCSQTLNHNVMYWYQQKSSQAPKLLFHYYDKDFNNEADTPDNFQSRRPNTSFCFLDIRSPGLGDTAMYLCATSSPHGNEQFFGPGTRLTVL.

The chain couples TRBV29-1 to TRBJ1-2, with 10 nucleotides matching TRBD1. Germline-derived CDR1 and CDR2 are SQVTM and ANQGSEA. The V segment lost 6 bases and the J segment 4 bases; nucleotides outside the gene matches: 5. This CDR3 spans 13 amino acids. CDR3 sequence: CSVDRGGPYGYTF. CDR3 DNA sequence: TGCAGCGTGGACAGGGGGGGCCCCTATGGCTACACCTTC.

V gene TRBV6-1 combines with J gene TRBJ2-7; a weak D match, TRBD1 (5 bases). Trimming stripped 2 bases from V and 0 bases from J, with 11 bases between. From germline, CDR1 is MNHNS and CDR2 SASEGT. The CDR3 contains 15 residues. The CDR3, as DNA: TGTGCCAGCAGTGAATTTCAGGGCCTCTCCTACGAGCAGTACTTC. Its translation: CASSEFQGLSYEQYF.

CDR3 DNA: TGTGCCAGTCCACAGGGAAACTATGGCTACACCTTC. This codes for CASPQGNYGYTF. The J gene is TRBJ1-2, the V gene TRBV2, with D perhaps matching TRBD1 (6 bases). Germline V gene data show CDR1 as SNHLY and CDR2 as FYNNEI. This CDR3 has 12 residues. Deletions cut 9 bases from V and 2 bases from J, with 10 bases between.

This chain's CDR3 is CASSYRRGEQYF. In DNA form, the CDR3 reads TGTGCCAGCAGCTACCGCAGGGGCGAGCAGTACTTC. This chain uses TRBV7-8 with TRBJ2-7, with D tentatively TRBD1 (6 bases). This CDR3 has 12 residues. The germline V gene encodes CDR1 SGHVS and CDR2 FQNEAQ. Between the trimmed V and J ends, which lost 4 bases and 6 bases, there was a span of 10 bases.

A word on this clone: A junction boundary mismatches the germline segment, possibly from a read error. J is TRBJ2-5 and V is TRBV9; 14 bases agree with TRBD2. The V gene's germline CDR1 is SGDLS and CDR2 YYNGEE. CDR3 length equals 17 residues. CDR3 sequence: CASSTGLAGEAQGTQYF. The DNA for the CDR3 is TGTGCCAGCAGCACGGGACTAGCGGGGGAGGCCCAAGGGACCCAGTACTTC.

The chain combines TRBV2 with TRBJ2-3, with D unresolved. The CDR3 covers 12 residues. The V end was cut by 7 bases, the J end by 4 bases, with 9 bases between. CDR1 and CDR2 (germline): SNHLY, FYNNEI. The CDR3 protein is CASTQVADTQYF. The CDR3 DNA reads TGTGCCAGCACTCAGGTGGCAGATACGCAGTATTTT.

The chain recombines TRBV7-6 with TRBJ1-5, with TRBD1 identical over 11 bases. The CDR3 runs to 19 residues. In germline, CDR1 is SGHVS, CDR2 FNYEAQ. Trimming removed 1 base from V and 3 bases from J; junction bases left unmatched: 11. This chain's CDR3 is CASSLVSWTGGANNQPQHF. The DNA of the CDR3 is TGTGCCAGCAGCTTAGTTAGTTGGACAGGGGGCGCGAACAATCAGCCCCAGCATTTT. Together with reference TRBV7-6 and TRBJ1-5, the CDR3 gives the full variable domain: GAGVSQSPRYKVTKRGQDVALRCDPISGHVSLYWYRQALGQGPEFLTYFNYEAQQDKSGLPNDRFSAERPEGSISTLTIQRTEQRDSAMYRCASSLVSWTGGANNQPQHFGDGTRLSIL.

CDR3 DNA sequence: TGTGCCAGTATCGACATCTCTGGGGCCAACGTCCTGACTTTC. Translation gives CASIDISGANVLTF. V gene TRBV19 combines with J gene TRBJ2-6; D is unresolved. The germline V gene encodes CDR1 LNHDA and CDR2 SQIVND (reference sequence). The CDR3 totals 14 residues. The ends were cut back, 7 bases at V and 0 bases at J, with 7 bases in the middle.

V and J are TRBV6-5 and TRBJ1-1; 8 positions agree with TRBD1. V shed 0 bases and J 1 base; nucleotides not matched to a gene: 1. The CDR3 has 15 residues. The germline V gene encodes CDR1 MNHEY and CDR2 SVGAGI. The chain's CDR3 is CASSYSGTGNTEAFF. The CDR3, as DNA: TGTGCCAGCAGTTACTCCGGGACAGGGAACACTGAAGCTTTCTTT.

The chain links TRBV4-1 to TRBJ2-1; 12 nucleotides line up with TRBD2. The germline gives CDR1 MGHRA, CDR2 YSYEKL. This CDR3 is 17 amino acids long. V was clipped by 1 base and J by 9 bases; unmatched bases: 10. CDR3 in DNA: TGCGCCAGCAGCCAAGCCTTCTCCGGGACTAGCGGGCGTGAGCAGTTCTTC. It translates to CASSQAFSGTSGREQFF.

J is TRBJ1-5 and V is TRBV15, with TRBD1 identical over 12 bases. The germline V gene encodes CDR1 LNHNV and CDR2 YYDKDF (reference sequence). The CDR3 runs to 15 residues. J lost 7 bases, V lost 3 bases, and 4 bases had no gene match. CDR3 protein: CATSRTGTGGQPQHF. The CDR3 bases are TGTGCCACCAGCAGGACCGGGACAGGGGGCCAGCCCCAGCATTTT. The entire variable domain, with the rest obtained from reference TRBV15 and TRBJ1-5, is as follows: DAMVIQNPRYQVTQFGKPVTLSCSQTLNHNVMYWYQQKSSQAPKLLFHYYDKDFNNEADTPDNFQSRRPNTSFCFLDIRSPGLGDTAMYLCATSRTGTGGQPQHFGDGTRLSIL.